Listed below are T cell receptor beta chains from one sample, sequenced in a study of T cells in Graves' hyperthyroidism and ophthalmopathy. MiXCR, run by TCRdb on the multiplex PCR reads, gives a single entry per CDR3 protein. This sample yields approximately 690,000 distinct CDR3 sequences, of which about 15% are seen a single time; approximately 12% belongs to the top ten. Sample: blood. These receptors originate from a woman in her 50s with Graves' ophthalmopathy. Both conserved end residues are part of each CDR3. D genes are given only for firm matches. Expanded clones get a size class; other rows say once, few or many, or leave the size out.

v_call: TRBV20-1
clone_size: NA
cdr3_length: 16
d_call: TRBD2
j_call: TRBJ2-1
cdr3_aa: CSAPTSGVSSYNEQFF
cdr3_nt: TGCAGTGCGCCAACTAGCGGGGTAAGCTCCTACAATGAGCAGTTCTTC

v_call: TRBV7-2
clone_size: NA
cdr3_length: 15
d_call: TRBD1
j_call: TRBJ2-7
cdr3_aa: CASSLGGTDPYEQYF
cdr3_nt: TGTGCCAGCAGCTTAGGTGGGACAGACCCCTACGAGCAGTACTTC

v_call: TRBV11-1
clone_size: many
cdr3_length: 16
d_call: NA
j_call: TRBJ2-1
cdr3_aa: CASSLMSSLSYNEQFF
cdr3_nt: TGTGCCAGCAGCTTAATGTCGAGTTTGTCCTACAATGAGCAGTTCTTC

v_call: TRBV11-2
clone_size: many
cdr3_length: 13
d_call: NA
j_call: TRBJ1-5
cdr3_aa: CASSWNSNQPQHF
cdr3_nt: TGTGCCAGCAGTTGGAATAGCAATCAGCCCCAGCATTTT

v_call: TRBV28
clone_size: NA
cdr3_length: 14
d_call: NA
j_call: TRBJ1-1
cdr3_aa: CASTVAERYTEAFF
cdr3_nt: TGTGCCAGCACCGTCGCAGAGAGGTACACTGAAGCTTTCTTT

v_call: TRBV20-1
clone_size: many
cdr3_length: 19
d_call: TRBD2
j_call: TRBJ2-1
cdr3_aa: CSARGLGVAGLSSYNEQFF
cdr3_nt: TGCAGTGCTAGAGGATTGGGTGTAGCGGGACTAAGCTCCTACAATGAGCAGTTCTTC

v_call: TRBV6-2/TRBV6-3
clone_size: NA
cdr3_length: 13
d_call: NA
j_call: TRBJ2-7
cdr3_aa: CASSYARTYEQYF
cdr3_nt: TGTGCCAGCAGTTACGCCAGAACCTACGAGCAGTACTTC

v_call: TRBV28
clone_size: many
cdr3_length: 15
d_call: TRBD2
j_call: TRBJ2-7
cdr3_aa: CASSPGGAGAYEQYF
cdr3_nt: TGTGCCAGCAGCCCCGGGGGGGCGGGGGCCTACGAGCAGTACTTC

v_call: TRBV6-1
clone_size: NA
cdr3_length: 17
d_call: NA
j_call: TRBJ1-5
cdr3_aa: CASSRSGLPSRNQPQHF
cdr3_nt: TGTGCCAGCAGTCGGTCAGGGTTACCTAGCCGCAATCAGCCCCAGCATTTT

v_call: TRBV27
clone_size: NA
cdr3_length: 15
d_call: NA
j_call: TRBJ2-7
cdr3_aa: CAGRKRDGLWSEQYF
cdr3_nt: TGTGCCGGCAGAAAACGGGACGGACTCTGGTCCGAGCAGTACTTC

v_call: TRBV7-2
clone_size: few
cdr3_length: 14
d_call: TRBD1
j_call: TRBJ1-5
cdr3_aa: CASSRDRATQPQHF
cdr3_nt: TGTGCCAGCAGCCGGGACAGGGCGACTCAGCCCCAGCATTTT

v_call: TRBV6-1
clone_size: NA
cdr3_length: 15
d_call: NA
j_call: TRBJ2-7
cdr3_aa: CASSYVGGASYEQYF
cdr3_nt: TGTGCCAGCAGTTACGTCGGCGGAGCCTCCTACGAGCAGTACTTC

v_call: TRBV7-2
clone_size: many
cdr3_length: 15
d_call: NA
j_call: TRBJ2-7
cdr3_aa: CASSPTPTASYEQYF
cdr3_nt: TGTGCCAGCAGCCCAACCCCGACAGCCTCCTACGAGCAGTACTTC

v_call: TRBV12-3/TRBV12-4
clone_size: many
cdr3_length: 15
d_call: NA
j_call: TRBJ1-1
cdr3_aa: CASSFPDSLNTEAFF
cdr3_nt: TGTGCCAGCAGTTTCCCGGACAGTCTGAACACTGAAGCTTTCTTT

v_call: TRBV7-9
clone_size: many
cdr3_length: 13
d_call: NA
j_call: TRBJ2-5
cdr3_aa: CASSFAIRETQYF
cdr3_nt: TGTGCCAGCAGCTTCGCCATCCGTGAGACCCAGTACTTC

v_call: TRBV3-1
clone_size: many
cdr3_length: 19
d_call: NA
j_call: TRBJ1-2
cdr3_aa: CASSPPFIWTALRNYGYTF
cdr3_nt: TGTGCCAGCAGCCCACCCTTTATCTGGACAGCTCTAAGAAACTATGGCTACACCTTC

v_call: TRBV7-3
clone_size: once
cdr3_length: 21
d_call: TRBD2
j_call: TRBJ2-1
cdr3_aa: CASSLTWEGTSGSMAYNKQFF
cdr3_nt: TGTGCCAGCAGCTTAACGTGGGAGGGGACTAGCGGGAGTATGGCCTACAATAAGCAGTTCTTC

v_call: TRBV5-4
clone_size: few
cdr3_length: 16
d_call: TRBD1
j_call: TRBJ2-5
cdr3_aa: CASSFNKGQGGETQYF
cdr3_nt: TGTGCCAGCAGCTTCAATAAGGGACAGGGAGGAGAGACCCAGTACTTC

v_call: TRBV9
clone_size: many
cdr3_length: 16
d_call: TRBD2
j_call: TRBJ2-5
cdr3_aa: CASSVTPGLVQETQYF
cdr3_nt: TGTGCCAGCAGCGTAACACCGGGACTAGTACAAGAGACCCAGTACTTC

v_call: TRBV6-2/TRBV6-3
clone_size: few
cdr3_length: 17
d_call: TRBD2
j_call: TRBJ2-7
cdr3_aa: CASSKGRTSGISYEQYF
cdr3_nt: TGTGCCAGCAGCAAGGGAAGGACTAGCGGCATTTCCTACGAGCAGTACTTC

v_call: TRBV24-1
clone_size: many
cdr3_length: 17
d_call: TRBD2
j_call: TRBJ2-3
cdr3_aa: CATSDFTGAGREDTQYF
cdr3_nt: TGTGCCACCAGTGATTTTACCGGAGCGGGAAGGGAAGATACGCAGTATTTT

v_call: TRBV2
clone_size: many
cdr3_length: 16
d_call: TRBD2
j_call: TRBJ2-5
cdr3_aa: CASSASGRAGQETQYF
cdr3_nt: TGTGCCAGCAGTGCTAGCGGGAGGGCCGGCCAAGAGACCCAGTACTTC

v_call: TRBV19
clone_size: NA
cdr3_length: 15
d_call: NA
j_call: TRBJ2-3
cdr3_aa: CASSIEAGRTDTQYF
cdr3_nt: TGTGCCAGTAGTATAGAGGCGGGCCGCACAGATACGCAGTATTTT

v_call: TRBV12-3/TRBV12-4
clone_size: many
cdr3_length: 13
d_call: TRBD1
j_call: TRBJ1-1
cdr3_aa: CASSHRGQAEAFF
cdr3_nt: TGTGCCAGCAGTCACAGGGGGCAGGCTGAAGCTTTCTTT

v_call: TRBV7-9
clone_size: many
cdr3_length: 14
d_call: NA
j_call: TRBJ2-3
cdr3_aa: CASMGQLSTDTQYF
cdr3_nt: TGTGCCAGCATGGGACAACTTAGCACAGATACGCAGTATTTT

v_call: TRBV7-2
clone_size: many
cdr3_length: 15
d_call: NA
j_call: TRBJ1-3
cdr3_aa: CASSSARLSGNTIYF
cdr3_nt: TGTGCCAGCAGCTCAGCGAGGCTCTCTGGAAACACCATATATTTT

v_call: TRBV28
clone_size: NA
cdr3_length: 16
d_call: NA
j_call: TRBJ1-5
cdr3_aa: CASRSRDTYSNQPQHF
cdr3_nt: TGTGCCAGCAGGTCCCGGGACACCTATAGCAATCAGCCCCAGCATTTT

v_call: TRBV18
clone_size: many
cdr3_length: 18
d_call: NA
j_call: TRBJ2-3
cdr3_aa: CASSPNRPDTFSTDTQYF
cdr3_nt: TGTGCCAGCTCACCGAACAGGCCCGACACGTTTAGCACAGATACGCAGTATTTT

v_call: TRBV18
clone_size: many
cdr3_length: 11
d_call: NA
j_call: TRBJ2-3
cdr3_aa: CASSPTDTQYF
cdr3_nt: TGTGCCAGCTCACCCACAGATACGCAGTATTTT

v_call: TRBV20-1
clone_size: few
cdr3_length: 15
d_call: TRBD2
j_call: TRBJ2-2
cdr3_aa: CSARRLALNTGELFF
cdr3_nt: TGCAGTGCTAGAAGACTAGCGCTAAACACCGGGGAGCTGTTTTTT

v_call: TRBV24-1
clone_size: NA
cdr3_length: 15
d_call: TRBD2
j_call: TRBJ2-7
cdr3_aa: CATSGPRAGDYEQYF
cdr3_nt: TGTGCCACCAGTGGGCCGCGGGCGGGGGACTACGAGCAGTACTTC

v_call: TRBV4-3
clone_size: few
cdr3_length: 15
d_call: NA
j_call: TRBJ1-5
cdr3_aa: CASSQDRGGHQPQHF
cdr3_nt: TGCGCCAGCAGCCAAGATAGGGGAGGTCATCAGCCCCAGCATTTT

v_call: TRBV7-9
clone_size: few
cdr3_length: 15
d_call: TRBD2
j_call: TRBJ2-1
cdr3_aa: CASSLTSGRAAEQFF
cdr3_nt: TGTGCCAGCAGCTTAACTAGCGGGAGGGCCGCGGAGCAGTTCTTC

v_call: TRBV12-3/TRBV12-4
clone_size: many
cdr3_length: 15
d_call: NA
j_call: TRBJ2-6
cdr3_aa: CASRTQGTGANVLTF
cdr3_nt: TGTGCCAGCAGAACTCAGGGGACTGGGGCCAACGTCCTGACTTTC

v_call: TRBV7-9
clone_size: NA
cdr3_length: 16
d_call: NA
j_call: TRBJ2-4
cdr3_aa: CASSPMALGTKNIQYF
cdr3_nt: TGTGCCAGTAGCCCTATGGCGCTCGGCACGAAAAACATTCAGTACTTC

v_call: TRBV5-5
clone_size: NA
cdr3_length: 13
d_call: TRBD2
j_call: TRBJ2-1
cdr3_aa: CASSSASGNEQFF
cdr3_nt: TGTGCCAGCAGCTCCGCTAGCGGGAATGAGCAGTTCTTC

v_call: TRBV27
clone_size: many
cdr3_length: 16
d_call: TRBD1
j_call: TRBJ2-7
cdr3_aa: CASSLIMTGSAYEQYF
cdr3_nt: TGTGCCAGCAGTCTCATTATGACAGGGTCCGCCTACGAGCAGTACTTC

v_call: TRBV28
clone_size: many
cdr3_length: 14
d_call: NA
j_call: TRBJ2-7
cdr3_aa: CASRSLGPAYEQYF
cdr3_nt: TGTGCCAGCAGATCCTTGGGACCGGCCTACGAGCAGTACTTC

v_call: TRBV19
clone_size: NA
cdr3_length: 13
d_call: NA
j_call: TRBJ1-2
cdr3_aa: CASSIDSHYGYTF
cdr3_nt: TGTGCCAGTAGTATAGACAGTCACTATGGCTACACCTTC

v_call: TRBV10-3
clone_size: NA
cdr3_length: 17
d_call: TRBD1
j_call: TRBJ2-2
cdr3_aa: CAISESGTGKGTGELFF
cdr3_nt: TGTGCCATCAGTGAGTCGGGGACAGGGAAGGGCACCGGGGAGCTGTTTTTT

v_call: TRBV15
clone_size: few
cdr3_length: 15
d_call: TRBD2
j_call: TRBJ2-3
cdr3_aa: CATGGGLAGADTQYF
cdr3_nt: TGTGCCACCGGAGGGGGACTAGCGGGAGCAGATACGCAGTATTTT